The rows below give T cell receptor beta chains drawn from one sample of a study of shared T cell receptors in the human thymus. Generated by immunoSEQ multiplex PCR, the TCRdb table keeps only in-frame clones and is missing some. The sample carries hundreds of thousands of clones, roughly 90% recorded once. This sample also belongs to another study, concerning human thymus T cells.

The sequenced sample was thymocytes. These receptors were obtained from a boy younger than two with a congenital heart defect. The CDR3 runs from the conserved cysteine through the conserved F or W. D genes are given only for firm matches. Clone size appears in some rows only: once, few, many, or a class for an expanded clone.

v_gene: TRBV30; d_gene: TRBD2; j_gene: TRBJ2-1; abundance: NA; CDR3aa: CAWSVSSGDTYNEQFF; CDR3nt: TGTGCCTGGAGTGTCTCTAGCGGAGATACCTACAATGAGCAGTTCTTC
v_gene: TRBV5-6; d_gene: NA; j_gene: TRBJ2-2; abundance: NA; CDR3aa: CASSLDERSGELFF; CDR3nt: TGTGCCAGCAGCTTGGATGAGCGATCCGGGGAGCTGTTTTTT
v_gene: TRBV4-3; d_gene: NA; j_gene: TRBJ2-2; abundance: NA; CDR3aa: CASSQDPLAPRRSTGELFF; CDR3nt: TGCGCCAGCAGCCAAGATCCCCTAGCGCCCCGCAGGAGCACCGGGGAGCTGTTTTTT
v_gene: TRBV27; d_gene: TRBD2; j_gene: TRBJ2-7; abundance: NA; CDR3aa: CASSPPSGTYEQYF; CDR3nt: TGTGCCAGCAGTCCCCCTAGCGGGACCTACGAGCAGTACTTC
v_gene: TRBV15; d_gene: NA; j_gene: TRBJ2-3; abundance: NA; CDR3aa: CATSRVGNRLSTDTQYF; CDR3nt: TGTGCCACCAGCAGAGTCGGTAACCGTCTTTCCACAGATACGCAGTATTTT
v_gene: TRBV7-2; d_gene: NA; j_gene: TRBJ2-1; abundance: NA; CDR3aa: CASSGGGSPNYNEQFF; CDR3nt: TGTGCCAGCAGCGGGGGCGGGAGCCCGAACTACAATGAGCAGTTCTTC
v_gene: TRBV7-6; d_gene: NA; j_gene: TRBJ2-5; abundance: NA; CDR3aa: CASSSRGEEGNHQETQYF; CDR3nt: TGTGCCAGCAGCTCCCGCGGGGAAGAAGGGAACCACCAAGAGACCCAGTACTTC
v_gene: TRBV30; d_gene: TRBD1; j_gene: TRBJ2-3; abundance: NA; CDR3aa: CAWSGLGTGRREDTQYF; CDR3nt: TGTGCCTGGAGTGGCTTGGGGACAGGCCGCCGGGAAGATACGCAGTATTTT
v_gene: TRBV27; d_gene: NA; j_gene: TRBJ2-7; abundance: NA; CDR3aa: CASSPSVVGGGEQYF; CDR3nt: TGTGCCAGCAGTCCCTCCGTTGTCGGGGGAGGCGAGCAGTACTTC
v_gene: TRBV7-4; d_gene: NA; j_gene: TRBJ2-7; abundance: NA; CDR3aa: CASSPGGEQYF; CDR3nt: TGTGCCAGCAGCCCGGGTGGAGAGCAGTACTTC
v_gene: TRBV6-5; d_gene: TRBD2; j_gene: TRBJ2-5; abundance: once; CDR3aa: CASSYVGLAGQETQYF; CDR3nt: TGTGCCAGCAGTTACGTAGGACTAGCGGGCCAAGAGACCCAGTACTTC
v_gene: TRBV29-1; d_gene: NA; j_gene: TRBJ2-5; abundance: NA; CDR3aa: CSVVLGGRETQYF; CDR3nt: TGCAGCGTTGTCCTCGGGGGAAGAGAGACCCAGTACTTC
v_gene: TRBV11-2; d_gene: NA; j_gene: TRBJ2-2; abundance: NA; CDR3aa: CASSLGGQPNTGELFF; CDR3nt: TGTGCCAGCAGCTTAGGCGGGCAGCCGAACACCGGGGAGCTGTTTTTT
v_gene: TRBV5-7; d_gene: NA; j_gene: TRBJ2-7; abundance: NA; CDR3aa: CASRTPQGLAQFHSYEQYF; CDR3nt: TGTGCCAGCAGGACCCCCCAAGGGCTAGCCCAGTTTCATTCCTACGAGCAGTACTTC
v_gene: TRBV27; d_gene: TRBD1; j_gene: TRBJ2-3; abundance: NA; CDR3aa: CASSLTGGRRWTDTQYF; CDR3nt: TGTGCCAGCAGTTTAACAGGGGGTCGACGGTGGACAGATACGCAGTATTTT
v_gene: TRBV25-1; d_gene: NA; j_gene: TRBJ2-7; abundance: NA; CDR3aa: CASSSPLPYEQYF; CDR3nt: TGTGCCAGCAGTAGCCCTCTCCCCTACGAGCAGTACTTC
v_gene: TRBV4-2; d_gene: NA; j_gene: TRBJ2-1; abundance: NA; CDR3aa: CASSQPRTRESSYNEQFF; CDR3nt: TGTGCCAGCAGCCAACCAAGGACCCGGGAGAGCTCCTACAATGAGCAGTTCTTC
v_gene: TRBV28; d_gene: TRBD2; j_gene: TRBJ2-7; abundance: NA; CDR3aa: CASSGEGMDSRESEQYF; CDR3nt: TGTGCCAGCAGTGGGGAGGGAATGGACTCAAGGGAGTCCGAGCAGTACTTC
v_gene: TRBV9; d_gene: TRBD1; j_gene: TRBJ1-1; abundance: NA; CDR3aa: CASSLTGTGETEAFF; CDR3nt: TGTGCCAGCAGCTTGACCGGGACAGGGGAAACTGAAGCTTTCTTT
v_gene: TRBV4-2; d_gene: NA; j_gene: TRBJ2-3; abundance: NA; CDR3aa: CASSQDPQARRVTDTQYF; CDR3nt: TGTGCCAGCAGCCAAGATCCACAGGCCCGGAGGGTCACAGATACGCAGTATTTT
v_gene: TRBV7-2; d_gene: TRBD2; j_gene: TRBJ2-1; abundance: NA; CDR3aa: CASSHPSTGTRINEQFF; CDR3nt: TGTGCCAGCAGCCACCCATCGACCGGGACTAGAATCAATGAGCAGTTCTTC
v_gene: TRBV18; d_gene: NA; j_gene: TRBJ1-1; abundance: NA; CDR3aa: CASSLIEAFF; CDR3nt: TGTGCCAGCTCACTCATTGAAGCTTTCTTT
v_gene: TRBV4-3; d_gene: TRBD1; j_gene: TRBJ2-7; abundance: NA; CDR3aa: CASSQDRTGLNYEQYF; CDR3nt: TGCGCCAGCAGCCAGGACCGGACAGGGTTAAACTACGAGCAGTACTTC
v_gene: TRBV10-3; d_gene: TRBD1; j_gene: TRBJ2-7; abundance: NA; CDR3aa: CAIRDKTGWGQYF; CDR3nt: TGTGCCATCAGGGACAAGACAGGGTGGGGGCAGTACTTC
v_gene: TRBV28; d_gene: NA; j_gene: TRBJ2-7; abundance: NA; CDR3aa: CASSSYRVEQYF; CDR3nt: TGTGCCAGCAGTTCCTACAGGGTGGAGCAGTACTTC
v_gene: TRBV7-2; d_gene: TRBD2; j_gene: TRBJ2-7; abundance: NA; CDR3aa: CASSTNTGPSGRAREQYF; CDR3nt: TGTGCCAGCAGTACTAATACAGGGCCTAGCGGGAGGGCCCGCGAGCAGTACTTC
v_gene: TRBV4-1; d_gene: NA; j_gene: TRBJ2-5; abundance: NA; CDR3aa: CASSQDTAGISETQYF; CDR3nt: TGCGCCAGCAGCCAAGATACAGCAGGGATCTCCGAGACCCAGTACTTC
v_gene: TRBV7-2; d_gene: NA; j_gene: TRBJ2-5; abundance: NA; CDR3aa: CASSMSPTQGPQETQYF; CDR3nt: TGTGCCAGCAGCATGTCCCCCACCCAGGGTCCCCAAGAGACCCAGTACTTC
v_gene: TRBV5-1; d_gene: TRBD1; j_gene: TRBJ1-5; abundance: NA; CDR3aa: CASSPRTGEYPQHF; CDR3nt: TGCGCCAGCAGCCCTAGGACAGGTGAATATCCCCAGCATTTT
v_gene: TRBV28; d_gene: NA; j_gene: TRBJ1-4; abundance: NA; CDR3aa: CASSSLLIATDEKLFF; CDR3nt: TGTGCCAGCAGTTCTTTACTAATTGCGACAGATGAAAAACTGTTTTTT
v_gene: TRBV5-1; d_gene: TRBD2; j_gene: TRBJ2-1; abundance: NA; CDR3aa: CASSLRLAGETGYNEQFF; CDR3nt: TGCGCCAGCAGCTTGCGGCTAGCGGGAGAGACGGGCTACAATGAGCAGTTCTTC
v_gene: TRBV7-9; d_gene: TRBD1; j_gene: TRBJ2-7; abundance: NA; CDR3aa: CASSFNISSGTGVEEQYF; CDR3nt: TGTGCCAGCAGCTTCAATATTTCGTCCGGGACAGGGGTGGAGGAGCAGTACTTC
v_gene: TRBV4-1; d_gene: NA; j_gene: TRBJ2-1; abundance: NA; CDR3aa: CASSQDGGNEQFF; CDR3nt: TGCGCCAGCAGCCAAGATGGGGGGAATGAGCAGTTCTTC
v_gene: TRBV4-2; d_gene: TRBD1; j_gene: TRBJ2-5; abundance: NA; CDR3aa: CASSLGTGGSETQYF; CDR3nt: TGTGCCAGCTCTTTGGGGACAGGGGGGTCAGAGACCCAGTACTTC
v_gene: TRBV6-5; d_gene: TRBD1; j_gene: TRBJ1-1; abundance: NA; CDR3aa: CASSYVDRARSEAFF; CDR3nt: TGTGCCAGCAGTTACGTCGACAGGGCGAGATCTGAAGCTTTCTTT
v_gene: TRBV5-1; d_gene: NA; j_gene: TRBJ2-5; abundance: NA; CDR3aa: CASSPLSETQYF; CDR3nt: TGCGCCAGCAGCCCCCTTTCCGAGACCCAGTACTTC